This T cell receptor beta chain emerged from a study of T cells in Graves' hyperthyroidism and ophthalmopathy. CDR1 DFQATT and CDR2 SNEGSKA come from the germline V gene (reference sequence). V was pared by 7 bases and J by 7 bases, with 13 bases of the junction left unmatched. The CDR3 runs 13 residues. Researchers took RNA transcripts and amplified the TCR beta CDR3 regions from them. First-round RT-PCR of the TCR CDR3 relied on the HTBI primer set. TCRdb re-called the multiplex PCR reads through MiXCR, storing one row per CDR3 protein. This table has almost 250,000 distinct CDR3 sequences, around 26% appearing once. At least ten counts were recorded for this clonotype.

The TCR was taken from a woman in her forties with Graves' ophthalmopathy. Material: blood. V usage is TRBV20-1 and J usage is TRBJ2-7, with 7 bases lining up with TRBD1. The CDR3 nucleotides are TGCAGTGTTACCTCGGGACAGCCCCATGAGCAGTACTTC. Translating it yields CSVTSGQPHEQYF.